This T cell receptor beta chain was observed in a study of cytomegalovirus exposure and HLA in healthy donors. Study findings and constraints: In a later analysis, TCR beta V- and J-gene trimming was associated with a missense DCLRE1C variant. When a later analysis was performed, an Asian-associated ancestry cluster reportedly had fewer N-insertions than the 666-donor mean. Later on, an analysis tied 15,000 to 20,000 TCR beta sequences to HLA alleles at 0.05 false discovery rate.

The CDR3 is made up of 13 amino acids. Trimming shortened V by 8 bases and J by 5 bases, and 15 bases separated the two germline ends. Looked up from germline, CDR1 is SSHAT and CDR2 is FNYEAQ (reference sequence). Points on this clone: No antigen is known for it.

PCR amplification relied on 60 Vbeta primers (plus 13 Jbeta primers). Authors' data handling: The count from a later analysis was some 76 million unique TCR beta chains, some 12 million of them shared. The data were produced by immunoSEQ multiplex PCR, yet TCRdb's version contains in-frame clones alone and is incomplete. V, J and clone size reflect that table, while D and trimming were determined from the DNA. Of more than 110,000 clones in the sample, roughly 80% were seen once. Sequencing used PBMCs. The V call is TRBV7-7, the J call TRBJ2-5, with D hard to call. This TCR came from a man aged 35 to 55 in good health and CMV-seropositive. The CDR3, as DNA: TGTGCCAGCGCCGCCTATTGGCGGGAGACCCAGTACTTC. Protein sequence: CASAAYWRETQYF.